The clone carrying this T cell receptor beta chain was seen once. TCRdb's copy holds only in-frame clones and misses some; the assay was immunoSEQ multiplex PCR. This table has approximately 27,000 clones, approximately 75% appearing once. This sample is drawn from a study of preoperative IRX-2 immunotherapy in early breast cancer. The V and J ends lost 5 bases and 8 bases respectively, with 15 bases between them. The CDR3 is 14 amino acids. The V gene's germline CDR1 is SGHTA and CDR2 FQGNSA. Treatment defined: preoperative locoregional IRX-2 cytokine immunotherapy. Samples came from a phase Ib trial of preoperative locoregional IRX-2 cytokine immunotherapy.

The TCR was taken from a human donor with breast cancer. The source was lymph node tissue, collected after IRX-2 immunotherapy. The chain links TRBV7-2 to TRBJ1-4; the D gene is possibly TRBD1 (6 bases). CDR3 residues: CASSQDRLGEKLFF. The CDR3, as DNA: TGTGCCAGCAGCCAAGACAGGCTCGGGGAAAAACTGTTTTTT.